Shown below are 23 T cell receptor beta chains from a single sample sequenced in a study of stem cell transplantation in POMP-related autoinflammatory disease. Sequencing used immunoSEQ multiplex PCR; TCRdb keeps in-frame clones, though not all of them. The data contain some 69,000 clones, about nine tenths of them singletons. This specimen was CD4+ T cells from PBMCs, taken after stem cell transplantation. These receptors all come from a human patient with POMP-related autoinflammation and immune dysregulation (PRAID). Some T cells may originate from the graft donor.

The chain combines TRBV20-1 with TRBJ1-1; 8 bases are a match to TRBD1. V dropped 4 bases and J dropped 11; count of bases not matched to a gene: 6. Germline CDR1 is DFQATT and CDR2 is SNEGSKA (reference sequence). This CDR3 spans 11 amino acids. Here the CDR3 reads CSATDRGAAFF. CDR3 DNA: TGCAGTGCTACCGACAGGGGCGCCGCTTTCTTT.

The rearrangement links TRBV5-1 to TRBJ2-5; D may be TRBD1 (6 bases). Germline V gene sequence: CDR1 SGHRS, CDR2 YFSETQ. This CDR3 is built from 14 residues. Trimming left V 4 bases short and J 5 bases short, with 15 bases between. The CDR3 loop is CASSVQTGTETQYF. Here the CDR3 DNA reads TGCGCCAGCAGCGTACAGACAGGAACGGAGACCCAGTACTTC.

In DNA form, the CDR3 reads TGTGCCAGCAGCTTTGGCGGGGGGGCCGAAGATACGCAGTATTTT. This sequence encodes CASSFGGGAEDTQYF. The V call is TRBV5-5, the J call TRBJ2-3; TRBD2 matches 9 bases. CDR3 length: 15 residues. Unmatched junction bases numbered 6, after V lost 2 bases and J lost 5 bases. Germline loops: CDR1 SGHKS, CDR2 YYEKEE (reference sequence).

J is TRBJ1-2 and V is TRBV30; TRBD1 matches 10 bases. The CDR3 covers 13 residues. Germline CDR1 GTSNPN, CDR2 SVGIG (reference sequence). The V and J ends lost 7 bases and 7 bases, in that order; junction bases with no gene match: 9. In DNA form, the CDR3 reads TGTGCCTCTCAGGGACAGGGGAGGGGTGGCTACACCTTC. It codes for CASQGQGRGGYTF.

This CDR3 reads CASSLGAGDNYGYTF. DNA of the CDR3: TGCGCCAGCAGCTTGGGGGCAGGGGATAACTATGGCTACACCTTC. V gene TRBV5-1 combines with J gene TRBJ1-2, with D possibly TRBD1 on 6 matching bases. The CDR3 has 15 amino acids. Trimming shortened V by 0 bases and J by 1 base, and 10 bases separated the two germline ends. Germline-derived CDR1 and CDR2 are SGHRS and YFSETQ. Full variable domain (missing parts from reference TRBV5-1 and TRBJ1-2): KAGVTQTPRYLIKTRGQQVTLSCSPISGHRSVSWYQQTPGQGLQFLFEYFSETQRNKGNFPGRFSGRQFSNSRSEMNVSTLELGDSALYLCASSLGAGDNYGYTFGSGTRLTVV.

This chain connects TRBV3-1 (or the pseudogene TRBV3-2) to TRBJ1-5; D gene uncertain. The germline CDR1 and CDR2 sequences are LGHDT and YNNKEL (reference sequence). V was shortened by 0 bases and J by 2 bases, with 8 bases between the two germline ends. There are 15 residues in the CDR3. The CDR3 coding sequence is TGTGCCAGCAGCCAAGAGTCCGGGCGCAATCAGCCCCAGCATTTT. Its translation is CASSQESGRNQPQHF.

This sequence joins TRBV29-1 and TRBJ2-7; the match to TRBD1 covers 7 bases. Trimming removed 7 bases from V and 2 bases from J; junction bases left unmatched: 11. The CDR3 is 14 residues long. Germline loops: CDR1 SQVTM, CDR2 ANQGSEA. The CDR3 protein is CSALQGVETYEQYF. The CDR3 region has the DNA TGCAGCGCTCTCCAGGGGGTAGAGACCTACGAGCAGTACTTC.

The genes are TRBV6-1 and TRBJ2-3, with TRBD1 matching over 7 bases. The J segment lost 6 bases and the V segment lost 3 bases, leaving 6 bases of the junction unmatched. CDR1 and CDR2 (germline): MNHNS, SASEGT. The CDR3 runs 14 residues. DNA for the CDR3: TGTGCCAGCAGTGAGTCCAGGGGGTCGGATACGCAGTATTTT. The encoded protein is CASSESRGSDTQYF.

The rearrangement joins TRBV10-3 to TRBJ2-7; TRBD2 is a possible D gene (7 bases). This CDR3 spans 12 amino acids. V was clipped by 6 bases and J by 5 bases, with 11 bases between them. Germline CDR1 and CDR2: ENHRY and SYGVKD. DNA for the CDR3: TGTGCCATCAGCCGGGGGGCCGACGAGCAGTACGTC. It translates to CAISRGADEQYV.

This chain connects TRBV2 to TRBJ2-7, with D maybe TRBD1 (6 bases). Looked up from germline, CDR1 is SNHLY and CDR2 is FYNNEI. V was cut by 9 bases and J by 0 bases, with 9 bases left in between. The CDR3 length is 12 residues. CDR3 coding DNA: TGTGCCAGTCGGGACAACTCCTACGAGCAGTACTTC. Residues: CASRDNSYEQYF.

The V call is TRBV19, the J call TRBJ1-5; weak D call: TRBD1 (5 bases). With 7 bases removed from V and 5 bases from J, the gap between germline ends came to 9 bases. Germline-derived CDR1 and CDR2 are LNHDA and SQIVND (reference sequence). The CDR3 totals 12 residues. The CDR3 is CASNGDYQPQHF. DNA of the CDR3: TGTGCCAGTAATGGGGACTATCAGCCCCAGCATTTT.

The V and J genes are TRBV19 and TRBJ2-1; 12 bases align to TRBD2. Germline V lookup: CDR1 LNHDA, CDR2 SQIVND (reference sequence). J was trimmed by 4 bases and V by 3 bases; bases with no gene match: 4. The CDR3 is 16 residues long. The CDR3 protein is CASSIFLAGGYNEQFF. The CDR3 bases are TGTGCCAGTAGTATCTTTCTAGCGGGGGGGTACAATGAGCAGTTCTTC.

The DNA for the CDR3 is TGTGCCAGCATCGGCACCTACTACGAGCAGTACTTC. This gives the protein CASIGTYYEQYF. The J gene is TRBJ2-7, the V gene TRBV28; D gene unclear. V gave up 7 bases and J gave up 3 bases, with 10 bases separating them. Germline V gene lookup returns CDR1 MDHEN and CDR2 SYDVKM. This CDR3 is 12 amino acids long.

CDR3 protein: CASSPRGRGSQETQYF. As DNA, the CDR3 is TGTGCCAGTAGTCCAAGGGGCAGGGGGTCACAAGAGACCCAGTACTTC. This chain connects TRBV19 to TRBJ2-5; 7 bases agree with TRBD1. Germline CDR1 LNHDA, CDR2 SQIVND (reference sequence). The trim removed 5 bases at V and 2 bases at J, leaving 11 bases unmatched. The CDR3 extends over 16 amino acids. The full variable domain, its missing parts supplied by reference TRBV19 and TRBJ2-5, is DGGITQSPKYLFRKEGQNVTLSCEQNLNHDAMYWYRQDPGQGLRLIYYSQIVNDFQKGDIAEGYSVSREKKESFPLTVTSAQKNPTAFYLCASSPRGRGSQETQYFGPGTRLLVL.

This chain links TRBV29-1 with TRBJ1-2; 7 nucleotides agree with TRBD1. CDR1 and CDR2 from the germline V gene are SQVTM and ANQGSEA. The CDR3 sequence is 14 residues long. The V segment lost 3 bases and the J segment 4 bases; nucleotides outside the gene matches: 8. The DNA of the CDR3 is TGCAGCGTTGACCGGACAGGAAGAACCTATGGCTACACCTTC. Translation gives CSVDRTGRTYGYTF. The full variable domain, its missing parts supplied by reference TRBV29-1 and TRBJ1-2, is SAVISQKPSRDICQRGTSLTIQCQVDSQVTMMFWYRQQPGQSLTLIATANQGSEATYESGFVIDKFPISRPNLTFSTLTVSNMSPEDSSIYLCSVDRTGRTYGYTFGSGTRLTVV.

CDR3 in DNA: TGCGCCAGCAGCTTGCTAGCGGGAGCAGATACGCAGTATTTT. It encodes CASSLLAGADTQYF. The rearrangement uses TRBV5-1 and TRBJ2-3; 10 nucleotides align to TRBD2. V shed 1 base, J shed 4 bases, and the junction held 0 bases outside the gene matches. CDR3 length: 14 residues. Germline lookup yields CDR1 SGHRS and CDR2 YFSETQ.

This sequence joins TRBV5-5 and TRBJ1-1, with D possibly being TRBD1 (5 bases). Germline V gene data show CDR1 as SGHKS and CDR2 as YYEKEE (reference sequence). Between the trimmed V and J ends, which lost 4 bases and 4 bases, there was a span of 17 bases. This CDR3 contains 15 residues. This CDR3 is CASSPLQGGVTEAFF. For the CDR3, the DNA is TGTGCCAGCAGCCCCCTGCAGGGAGGGGTCACTGAAGCTTTCTTT.

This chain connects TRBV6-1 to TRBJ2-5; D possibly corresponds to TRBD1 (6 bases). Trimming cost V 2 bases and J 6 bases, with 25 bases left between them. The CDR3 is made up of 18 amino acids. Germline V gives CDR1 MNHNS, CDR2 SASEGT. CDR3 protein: CASSESWAGAWKRKTQYF. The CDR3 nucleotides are TGTGCCAGCAGTGAATCCTGGGCAGGGGCGTGGAAAAGGAAGACCCAGTACTTC.

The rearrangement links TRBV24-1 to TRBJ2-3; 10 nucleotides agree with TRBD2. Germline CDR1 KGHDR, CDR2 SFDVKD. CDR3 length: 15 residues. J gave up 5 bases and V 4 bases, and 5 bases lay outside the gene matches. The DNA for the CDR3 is TGTGCCACCAGTGACCTAGCGGGAGAGGGAGATACGCAGTATTTT. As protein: CATSDLAGEGDTQYF.

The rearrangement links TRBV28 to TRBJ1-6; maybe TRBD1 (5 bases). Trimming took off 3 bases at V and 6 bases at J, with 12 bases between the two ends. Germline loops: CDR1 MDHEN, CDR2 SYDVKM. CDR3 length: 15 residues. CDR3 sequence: CASSFSHGTNSPLHF. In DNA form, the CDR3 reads TGTGCCAGCAGTTTCAGCCATGGGACTAATTCACCCCTCCACTTT.

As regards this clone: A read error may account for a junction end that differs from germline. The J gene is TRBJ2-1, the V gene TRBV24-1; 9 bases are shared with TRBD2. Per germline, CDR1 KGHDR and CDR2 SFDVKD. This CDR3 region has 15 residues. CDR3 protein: CAPSSSGGRGGEQFF. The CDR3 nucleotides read TGTGCCCCCAGCAGTTCTGGCGGGAGGGGGGGGGAGCAGTTCTTC.

The CDR3 region has the DNA TGTGCCAGCAGTTTATATGGCGGGGATGATGAAAAACTGTTTTTT. Its protein product is CASSLYGGDDEKLFF. This chain uses TRBV27 with TRBJ1-4; no definite D call. The germline V gene encodes CDR1 MNHEY and CDR2 SMNVEV (reference sequence). V lost 1 base, J lost 6 bases, and 12 bases lay in between. The CDR3 is 15 amino acids.

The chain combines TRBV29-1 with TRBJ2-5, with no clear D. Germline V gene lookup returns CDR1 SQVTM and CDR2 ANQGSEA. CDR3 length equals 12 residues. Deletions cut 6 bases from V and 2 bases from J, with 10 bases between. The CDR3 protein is CSVGWGQETQYF. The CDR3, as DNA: TGCAGCGTCGGCTGGGGACAAGAGACCCAGTACTTC. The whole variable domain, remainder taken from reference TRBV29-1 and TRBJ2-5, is SAVISQKPSRDICQRGTSLTIQCQVDSQVTMMFWYRQQPGQSLTLIATANQGSEATYESGFVIDKFPISRPNLTFSTLTVSNMSPEDSSIYLCSVGWGQETQYFGPGTRLLVL.